This TCR beta chain was captured in a study of T cell responses to AZD1222 COVID-19 vaccine. This table comes from immunoSEQ multiplex PCR, and its TCRdb copy is limited to in-frame clones, with some not included. The sample yields tens of thousands of clones, under 95% seen once. Trimming stripped 1 base from V and 4 bases from J, with 16 bases between. The CDR3 extends over 16 amino acids. CDR1 is SGHVS and CDR2 is FQNEAQ in the germline V gene. Overall study results and limits: Unmutated variant regions reportedly attract nearly half of all spike-specific TCRs. White British people made up most donors, females outnumbered males, and clonal diversity was possibly underestimated. Spike-spanning, vaccine-associated CD4 TCRs were dominant at 160-218 and 743-854. It was only after the peak T cell response that any repertoires were sampled.

Comment on this clone: Its target is unknown.

The sample in question was peripheral blood, obtained on day 0 of AZD1222 vaccination. The clonotype was recovered from an adult in good health. The chain couples TRBV7-8 to TRBJ1-2; tentative D call: TRBD1 (5 bases). CDR3 nucleotide sequence: TGTGCCAGCAGCTTAGAGGGGTGGGACCAAAGCTATGGCTACACCTTC. This sequence encodes CASSLEGWDQSYGYTF.